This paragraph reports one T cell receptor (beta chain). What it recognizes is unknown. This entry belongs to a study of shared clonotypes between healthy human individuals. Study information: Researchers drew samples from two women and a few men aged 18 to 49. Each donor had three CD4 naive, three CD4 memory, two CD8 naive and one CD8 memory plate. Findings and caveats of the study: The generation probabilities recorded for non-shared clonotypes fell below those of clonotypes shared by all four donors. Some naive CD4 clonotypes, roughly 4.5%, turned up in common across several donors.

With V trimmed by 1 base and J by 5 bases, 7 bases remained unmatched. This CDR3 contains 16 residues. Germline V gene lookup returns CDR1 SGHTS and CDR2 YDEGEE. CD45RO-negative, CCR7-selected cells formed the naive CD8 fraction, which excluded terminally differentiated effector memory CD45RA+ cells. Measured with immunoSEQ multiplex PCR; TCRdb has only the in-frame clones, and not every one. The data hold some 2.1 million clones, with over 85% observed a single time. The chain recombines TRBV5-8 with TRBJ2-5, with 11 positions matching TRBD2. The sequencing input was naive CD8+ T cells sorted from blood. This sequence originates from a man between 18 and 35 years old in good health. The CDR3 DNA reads TGTGCCAGCAGCTTGACTAGCGGGGGTAATGAGGAGACCCAGTACTTC. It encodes CASSLTSGGNEETQYF.